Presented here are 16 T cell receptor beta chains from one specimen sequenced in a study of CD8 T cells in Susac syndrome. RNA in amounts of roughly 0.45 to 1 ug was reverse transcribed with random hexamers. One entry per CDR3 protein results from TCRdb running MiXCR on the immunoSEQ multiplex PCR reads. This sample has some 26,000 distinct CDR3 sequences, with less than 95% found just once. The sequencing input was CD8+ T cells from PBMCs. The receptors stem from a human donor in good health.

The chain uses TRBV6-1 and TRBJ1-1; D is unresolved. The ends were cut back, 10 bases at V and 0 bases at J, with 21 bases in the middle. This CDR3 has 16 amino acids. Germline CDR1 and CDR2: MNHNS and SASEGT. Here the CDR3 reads CATAKGIVELNTEAFF. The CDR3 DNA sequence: TGTGCCACTGCCAAAGGGATAGTGGAACTGAACACTGAAGCTTTCTTT.

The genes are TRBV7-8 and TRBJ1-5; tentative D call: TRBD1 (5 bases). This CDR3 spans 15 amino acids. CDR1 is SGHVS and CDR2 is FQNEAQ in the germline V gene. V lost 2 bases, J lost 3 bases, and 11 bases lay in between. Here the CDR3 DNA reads TGTGCCAGCAGCTTACTTGGGACGATCAATCAGCCCCAGCATTTT. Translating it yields CASSLLGTINQPQHF.

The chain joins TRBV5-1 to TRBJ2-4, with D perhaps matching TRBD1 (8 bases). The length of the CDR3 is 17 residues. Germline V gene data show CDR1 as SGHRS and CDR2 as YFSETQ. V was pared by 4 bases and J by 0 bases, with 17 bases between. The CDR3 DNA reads TGCGCCAGCAGCGGATACAGGGGGGGCTTAGCCAAAAACATTCAGTACTTC. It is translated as CASSGYRGGLAKNIQYF.

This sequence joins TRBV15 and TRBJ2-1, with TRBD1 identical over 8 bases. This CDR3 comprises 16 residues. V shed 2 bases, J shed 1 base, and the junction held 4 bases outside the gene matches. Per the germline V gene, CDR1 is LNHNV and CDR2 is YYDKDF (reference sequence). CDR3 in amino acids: CATSRSGQGSYNEQFF. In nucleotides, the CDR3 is TGTGCCACCAGCAGATCAGGACAGGGATCCTACAATGAGCAGTTCTTC. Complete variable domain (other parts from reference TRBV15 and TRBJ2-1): DAMVIQNPRYQVTQFGKPVTLSCSQTLNHNVMYWYQQKSSQAPKLLFHYYDKDFNNEADTPDNFQSRRPNTSFCFLDIRSPGLGDTAMYLCATSRSGQGSYNEQFFGPGTRLTVL.

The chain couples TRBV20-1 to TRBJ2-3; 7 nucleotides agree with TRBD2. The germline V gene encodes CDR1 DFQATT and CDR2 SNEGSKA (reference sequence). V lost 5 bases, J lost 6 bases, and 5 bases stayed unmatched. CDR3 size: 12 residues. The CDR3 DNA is TGCAGTGCTGGGGGGGACTTCGATACGCAGTATTTT. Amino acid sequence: CSAGGDFDTQYF.

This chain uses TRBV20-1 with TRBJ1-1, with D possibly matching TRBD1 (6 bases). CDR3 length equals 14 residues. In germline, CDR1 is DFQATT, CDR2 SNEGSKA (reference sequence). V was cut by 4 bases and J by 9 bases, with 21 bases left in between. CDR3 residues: CSAIPETGALKAFF. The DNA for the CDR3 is TGCAGTGCTATTCCGGAGACAGGTGCGCTGAAAGCTTTCTTT.

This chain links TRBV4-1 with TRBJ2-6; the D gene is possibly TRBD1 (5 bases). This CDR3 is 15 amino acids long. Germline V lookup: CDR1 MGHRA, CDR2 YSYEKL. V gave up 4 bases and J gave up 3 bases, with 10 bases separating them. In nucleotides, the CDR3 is TGCGCCAGCAGCCCACGGCAGGGTGGGGCCAACGTCCTGACTTTC. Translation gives CASSPRQGGANVLTF.

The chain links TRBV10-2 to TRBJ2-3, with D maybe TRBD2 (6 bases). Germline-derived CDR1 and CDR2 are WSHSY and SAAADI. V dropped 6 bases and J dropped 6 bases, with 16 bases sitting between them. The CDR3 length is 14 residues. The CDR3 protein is CASSLWGVLDTQYF. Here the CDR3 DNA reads TGCGCCAGCAGCCTCTGGGGGGTTTTGGATACGCAGTATTTT.

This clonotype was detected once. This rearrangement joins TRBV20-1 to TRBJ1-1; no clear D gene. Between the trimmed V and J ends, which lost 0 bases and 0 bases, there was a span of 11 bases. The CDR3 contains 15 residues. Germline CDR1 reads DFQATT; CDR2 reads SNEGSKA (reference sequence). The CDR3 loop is CSARERSLLNTEAFF. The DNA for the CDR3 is TGCAGTGCTAGAGAACGAAGCCTGTTGAACACTGAAGCTTTCTTT.

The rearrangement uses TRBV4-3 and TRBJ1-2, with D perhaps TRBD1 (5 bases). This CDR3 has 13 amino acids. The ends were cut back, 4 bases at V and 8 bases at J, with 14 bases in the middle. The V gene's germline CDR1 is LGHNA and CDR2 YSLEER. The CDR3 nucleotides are TGCGCCAGCAGCCCGTTACGGCGACAGGGCTACACCTTC. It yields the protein CASSPLRRQGYTF.

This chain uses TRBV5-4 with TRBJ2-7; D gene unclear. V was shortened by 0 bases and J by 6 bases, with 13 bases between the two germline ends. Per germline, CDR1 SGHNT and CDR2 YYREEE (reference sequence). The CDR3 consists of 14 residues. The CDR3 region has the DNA TGTGCCAGCAGCTTGGGGACGGTGCCCCGCGAGCAGTACTTC. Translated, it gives CASSLGTVPREQYF. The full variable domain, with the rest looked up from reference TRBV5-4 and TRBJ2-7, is ETGVTQSPTHLIKTRGQQVTLRCSSQSGHNTVSWYQQALGQGPQFIFQYYREEENGRGNFPPRFSGLQFPNYSSELNVNALELDDSALYLCASSLGTVPREQYFGPGTRLTVT.

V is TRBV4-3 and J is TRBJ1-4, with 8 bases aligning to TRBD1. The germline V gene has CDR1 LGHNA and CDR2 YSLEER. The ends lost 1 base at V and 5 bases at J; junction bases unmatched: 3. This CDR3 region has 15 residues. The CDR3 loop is CASSQGTGKNEKLFF. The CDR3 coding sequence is TGCGCCAGCAGCCAAGGGACAGGGAAGAATGAAAAACTGTTTTTT.

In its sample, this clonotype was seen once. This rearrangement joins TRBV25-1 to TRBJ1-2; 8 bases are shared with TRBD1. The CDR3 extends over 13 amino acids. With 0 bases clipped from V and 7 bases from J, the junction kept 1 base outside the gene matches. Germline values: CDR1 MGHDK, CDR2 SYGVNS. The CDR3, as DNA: TGTGCCAGCAGTGAATATACAGGGGGTGGCTACACCTTC. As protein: CASSEYTGGGYTF.

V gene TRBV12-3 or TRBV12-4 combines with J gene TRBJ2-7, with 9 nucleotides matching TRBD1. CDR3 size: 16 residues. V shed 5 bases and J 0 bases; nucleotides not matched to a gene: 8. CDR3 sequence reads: CASSPQGAFNSYEQYF. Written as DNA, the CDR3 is TGTGCCAGCAGTCCACAGGGGGCGTTTAACTCCTACGAGCAGTACTTC.

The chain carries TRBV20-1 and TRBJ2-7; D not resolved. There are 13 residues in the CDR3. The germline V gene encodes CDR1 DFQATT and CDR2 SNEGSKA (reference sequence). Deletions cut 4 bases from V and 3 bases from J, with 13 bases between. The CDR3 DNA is TGCAGTGCTATTCCTGGTTCTCTCTACGAGCAGTACTTC. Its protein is CSAIPGSLYEQYF.

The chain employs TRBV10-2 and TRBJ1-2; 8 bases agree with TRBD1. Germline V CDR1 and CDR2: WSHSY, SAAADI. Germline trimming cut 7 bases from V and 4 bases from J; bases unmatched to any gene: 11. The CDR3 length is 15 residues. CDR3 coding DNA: TGCGCCAGCACCACGGACAGGGTACCCGTCTATGGCTACACCTTC. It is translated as CASTTDRVPVYGYTF.